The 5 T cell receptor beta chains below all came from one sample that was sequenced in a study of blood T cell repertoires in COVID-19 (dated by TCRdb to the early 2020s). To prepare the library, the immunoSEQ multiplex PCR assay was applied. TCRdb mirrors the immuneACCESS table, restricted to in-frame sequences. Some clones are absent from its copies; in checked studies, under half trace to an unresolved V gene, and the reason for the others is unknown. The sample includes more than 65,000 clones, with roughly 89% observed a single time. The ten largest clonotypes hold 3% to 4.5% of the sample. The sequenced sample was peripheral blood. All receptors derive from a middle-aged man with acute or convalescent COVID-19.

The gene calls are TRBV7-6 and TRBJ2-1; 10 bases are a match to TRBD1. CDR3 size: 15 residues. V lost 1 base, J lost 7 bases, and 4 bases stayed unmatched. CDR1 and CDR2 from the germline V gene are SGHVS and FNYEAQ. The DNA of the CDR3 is TGTGCCAGCAGCTTAGGCGACAGGGGGCGGAATGAGCAGTTCTTC. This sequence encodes CASSLGDRGRNEQFF. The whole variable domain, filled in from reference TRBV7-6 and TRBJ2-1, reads GAGVSQSPRYKVTKRGQDVALRCDPISGHVSLYWYRQALGQGPEFLTYFNYEAQQDKSGLPNDRFSAERPEGSISTLTIQRTEQRDSAMYRCASSLGDRGRNEQFFGPGTRLTVL.

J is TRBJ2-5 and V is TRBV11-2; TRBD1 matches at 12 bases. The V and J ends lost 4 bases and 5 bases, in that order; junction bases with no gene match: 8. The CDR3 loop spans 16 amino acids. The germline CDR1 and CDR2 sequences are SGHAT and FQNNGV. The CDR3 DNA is TGTGCCAGCAGCTCAACCGGGACAGGGGGCTCGGAGACCCAGTACTTC. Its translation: CASSSTGTGGSETQYF.

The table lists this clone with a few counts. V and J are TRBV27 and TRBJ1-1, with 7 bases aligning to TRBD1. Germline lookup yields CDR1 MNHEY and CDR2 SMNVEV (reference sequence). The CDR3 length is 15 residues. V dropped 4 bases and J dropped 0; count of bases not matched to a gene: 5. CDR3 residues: CASSSPDRLNTEAFF. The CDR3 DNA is TGTGCCAGCAGTTCCCCGGACAGGTTGAACACTGAAGCTTTCTTT.

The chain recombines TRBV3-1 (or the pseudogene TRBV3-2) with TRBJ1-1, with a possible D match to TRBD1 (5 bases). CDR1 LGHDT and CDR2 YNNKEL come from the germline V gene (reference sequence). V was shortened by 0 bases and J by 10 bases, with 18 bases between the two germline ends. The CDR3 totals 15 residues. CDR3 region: CASSQDLTRAQGAFF. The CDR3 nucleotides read TGTGCCAGCAGCCAAGATCTGACCAGGGCCCAGGGAGCTTTCTTT.

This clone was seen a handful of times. The CDR3 sequence is CASNTGLAEETQYF. The DNA of the CDR3 is TGTGCCAGCAATACGGGACTAGCGGAAGAGACCCAGTACTTC. The chain couples TRBV2 to TRBJ2-5, with TRBD2 matching over 11 bases. Germline CDR1 and CDR2: SNHLY and FYNNEI. V was clipped by 7 bases and J by 3 bases; unmatched bases: 4. The CDR3 extends over 14 amino acids.